A single T cell receptor (beta chain) is shown here with its context. TCRdb re-derived calls from the RACE reads in MiXCR, one entry per CDR3 protein. Of some 350,000 distinct CDR3 sequences in the sample, about 6.9% were seen once. This sample's time point: patch test 2, 6 weeks after DPC sensitization. Specified treatment: therapeutic diphenylcyclopropenone sensitization with weekly scalp DPC. This specimen comes from a study of human T cells and chemical hapten exposure. The CDR3 length is 13 residues. From germline, CDR1 is SGDLS and CDR2 YYNGEE. The V end was cut by 1 base, the J end by 9 bases, with 8 bases between.

The chain couples TRBV9 to TRBJ1-6; D is unclear. The material sequenced was whole blood, taken in connection with sensitization to the hapten diphenylcyclopropenone (DPC). The receptor's source is a woman under 30 with alopecia areata. Some clones in this sample may be carry-over from other donors' samples. The CDR3 nucleotides read TGTGCCAGCAGCGTAAAGTCCCTTTCACCCCTCCACTTT. This codes for CASSVKSLSPLHF.